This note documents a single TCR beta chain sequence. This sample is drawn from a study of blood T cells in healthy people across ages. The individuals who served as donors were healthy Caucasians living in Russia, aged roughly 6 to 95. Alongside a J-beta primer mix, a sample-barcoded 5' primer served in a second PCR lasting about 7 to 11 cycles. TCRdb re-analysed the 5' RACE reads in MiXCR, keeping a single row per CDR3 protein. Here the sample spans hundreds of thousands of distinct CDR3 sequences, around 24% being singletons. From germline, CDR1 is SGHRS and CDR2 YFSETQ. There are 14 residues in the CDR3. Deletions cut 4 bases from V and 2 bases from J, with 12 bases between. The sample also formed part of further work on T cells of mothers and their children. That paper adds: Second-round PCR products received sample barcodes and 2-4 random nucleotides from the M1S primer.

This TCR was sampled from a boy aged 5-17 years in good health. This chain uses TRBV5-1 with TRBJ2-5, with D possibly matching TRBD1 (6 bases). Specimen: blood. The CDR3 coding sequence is TGCGCCAGCAGCAGGGGACAAGTTCAAGAGACCCAGTACTTC. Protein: CASSRGQVQETQYF.